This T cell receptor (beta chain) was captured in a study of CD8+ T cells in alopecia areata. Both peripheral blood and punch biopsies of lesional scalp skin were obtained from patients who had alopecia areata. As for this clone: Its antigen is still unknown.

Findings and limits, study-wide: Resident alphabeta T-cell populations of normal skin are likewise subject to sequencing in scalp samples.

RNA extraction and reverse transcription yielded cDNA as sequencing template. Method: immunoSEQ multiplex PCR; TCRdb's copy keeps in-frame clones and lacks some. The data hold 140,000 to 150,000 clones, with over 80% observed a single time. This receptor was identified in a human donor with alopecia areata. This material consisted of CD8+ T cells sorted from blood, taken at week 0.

CDR3 in amino acids: CASALRGGQPQHF. CDR3 in DNA: TGTGCCAGCGCCTTGCGGGGAGGTCAGCCCCAGCATTTT. The chain combines TRBV18 with TRBJ1-5, with unresolved D. The V and J ends lost 8 bases and 6 bases respectively, with 14 bases between them. The CDR3 is 13 amino acids. Germline CDR1 KGHSH, CDR2 LQKENI.